This T cell receptor beta chain was captured in a study of identical twins. TCRdb reprocessed the 5' RACE reads via MiXCR and lists one record per CDR3 protein. The repertoire holds roughly 690,000 distinct CDR3 sequences, with roughly 6% as singletons. This clonotype was observed many times. The sequencing sample was made of naive T cells sorted from blood. This TCR was recovered from a man between 18 and 35 years old in good health.

CDR3 DNA: TGCAGCGACCTCACAGGGAACTATGGCTACACCTTC. It specifies CSDLTGNYGYTF. The chain joins TRBV29-1 to TRBJ1-2, with D perhaps matching TRBD1 (6 bases). V lost 7 bases to trimming and J lost 2 bases, with 11 bases between them. This CDR3 region has 12 residues. Germline-derived CDR1 and CDR2 are SQVTM and ANQGSEA.